The entry that follows covers one T cell receptor beta chain sequence. Its antigen is currently unknown. The study ran its PCR with 60 Vbeta and 13 Jbeta primers. Here immunoSEQ multiplex PCR was the method, and the copy in TCRdb shows in-frame clones only, minus some. Here the sample spans 95,000 to 150,000 clones, roughly 14% being singletons. This sample is part of a study of cytomegalovirus exposure and HLA in healthy donors. Study summary: Among the approximately 370 donors who were genotyped, about 79% fell in the genetic ancestry cluster that is associated with self-reported Caucasian donors. General observations from the study: Follow-up analysis seemed to connect common viral pathogens with several of the most significant clusters identified.

The CDR3 has 15 amino acids. V shed 6 bases, J shed 0 bases, and the junction held 4 bases outside the gene matches. Germline-derived CDR1 and CDR2 are SQVTM and ANQGSEA. The source material was PBMCs. V usage is TRBV29-1 and J usage is TRBJ2-6, with 8 bases that match TRBD1. This receptor was taken from a woman aged 18-35 years in good health and CMV-seronegative. CDR3 nucleotides: TGCAGCGTCCAAGACAGGGGCTCTGGGGCCAACGTCCTGACTTTC. Translation gives CSVQDRGSGANVLTF. Filled out from reference TRBV29-1 and TRBJ2-6, the complete variable domain reads SAVISQKPSRDICQRGTSLTIQCQVDSQVTMMFWYRQQPGQSLTLIATANQGSEATYESGFVIDKFPISRPNLTFSTLTVSNMSPEDSSIYLCSVQDRGSGANVLTFGAGSRLTVL.